This T cell receptor (beta chain) is from a study of neurological immune-mediated disorders. Study findings and constraints: The multiple sclerosis repertoire cluster was not associated with any clinical or MRI feature.

PBMCs stored at -80 C, 2 million in total, were the source of the unsorted libraries. The CDR3 loop spans 12 amino acids. Germline CDR1 SGHRS, CDR2 YFSETQ. The V and J ends lost 2 bases and 3 bases respectively, with 5 bases between them. This clonotype was picked up many times. Its target is unknown. cDNA synthesis was performed by 5'RACE with 10-nucleotide random UMIs. MiXCR, applied by TCRdb to the 5' RACE reads, yields one record per CDR3 protein. The sample carries roughly 74,000 distinct CDR3 sequences, 4% to 6% recorded once. This TCR derives from a young man with multiple sclerosis. The chain employs TRBV5-1 and TRBJ2-5; D gene unclear. Sequenced input: PBMCs. CDR3 DNA sequence: TGCGCCAGCAGCTTAGACAAAGAGACCCAGTACTTC. Translated, it gives CASSLDKETQYF.